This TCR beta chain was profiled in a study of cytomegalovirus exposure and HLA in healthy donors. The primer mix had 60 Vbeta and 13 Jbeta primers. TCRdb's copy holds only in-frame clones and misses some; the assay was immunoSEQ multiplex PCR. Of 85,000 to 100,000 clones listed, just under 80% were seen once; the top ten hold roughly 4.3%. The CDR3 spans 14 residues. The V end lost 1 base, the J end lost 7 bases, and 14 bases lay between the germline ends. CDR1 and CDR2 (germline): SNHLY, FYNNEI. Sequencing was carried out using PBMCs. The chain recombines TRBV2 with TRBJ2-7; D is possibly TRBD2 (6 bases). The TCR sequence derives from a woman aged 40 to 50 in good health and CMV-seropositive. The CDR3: CASSEGLALGEQYF. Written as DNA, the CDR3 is TGTGCCAGCAGTGAAGGGCTAGCGCTGGGGGAGCAGTACTTC. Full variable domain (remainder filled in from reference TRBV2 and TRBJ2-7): EPEVTQTPSHQVTQMGQEVILRCVPISNHLYFYWYRQILGQKVEFLVSFYNNEISEKSEIFDDQFSVERPDGSNFTLKIRSTKLEDSAMYFCASSEGLALGEQYFGPGTRLTVT.